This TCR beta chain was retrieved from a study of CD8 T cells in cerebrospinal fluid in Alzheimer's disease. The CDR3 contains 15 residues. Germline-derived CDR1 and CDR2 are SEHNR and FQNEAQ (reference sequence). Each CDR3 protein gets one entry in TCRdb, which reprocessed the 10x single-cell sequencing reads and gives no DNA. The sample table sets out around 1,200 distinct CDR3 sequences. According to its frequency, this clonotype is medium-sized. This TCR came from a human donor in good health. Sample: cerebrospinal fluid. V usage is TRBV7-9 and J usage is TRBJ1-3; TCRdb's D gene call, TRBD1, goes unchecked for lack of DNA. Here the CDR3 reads CASSLYRDFGNTIYF.